This T cell receptor (beta chain) came from a study of identical twins. MiXCR was run by TCRdb on the 5' RACE reads, yielding one entry per CDR3 protein. The sample holds roughly 720,000 distinct CDR3 sequences, around a sixth seen once. The CDR3 loop spans 12 amino acids. Germline CDR1 and CDR2: SQVTM and ANQGSEA. V was clipped by 4 bases and J by 3 bases, with 8 bases between them. The sample was also reused in another study, on T cells expressing NK-cell markers. This second study notes: HCMV seropositivity characterized most of the eight sequenced donors, and seronegativity one. As a fraction of CD8+ T cells, dominant NKG2C+ clonotypes reached roughly 1.0-7.0% in six or seven donors.

V and J are TRBV29-1 and TRBJ2-3; perhaps TRBD2 as D (5 bases). What was sequenced was PBMCs. The receptor was isolated from a woman younger than 35 in good health. The CDR3 DNA reads as TGCAGCGTTGTGAGGGAGACAGATACGCAGTATTTT. Its protein product is CSVVRETDTQYF.